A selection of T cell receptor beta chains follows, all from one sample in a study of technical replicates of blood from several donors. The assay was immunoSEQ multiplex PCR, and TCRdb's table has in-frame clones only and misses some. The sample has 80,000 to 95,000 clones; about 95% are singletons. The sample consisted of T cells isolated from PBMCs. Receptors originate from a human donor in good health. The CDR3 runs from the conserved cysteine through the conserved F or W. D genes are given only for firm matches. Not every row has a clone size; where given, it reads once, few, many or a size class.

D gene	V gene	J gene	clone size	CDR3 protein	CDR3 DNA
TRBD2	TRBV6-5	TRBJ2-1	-	CASSKGTSGYNEQFF	TGTGCCAGCAGTAAAGGGACTAGCGGGTACAATGAGCAGTTCTTC
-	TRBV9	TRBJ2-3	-	CASSGYNTDTQYF	TGTGCCAGCAGCGGTTACAACACAGATACGCAGTATTTT
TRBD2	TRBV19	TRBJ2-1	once	CASSIGPSGGEGLYNEQFF	TGTGCCAGTAGTATAGGACCCTCGGGGGGAGAGGGGCTTTACAATGAGCAGTTCTTC
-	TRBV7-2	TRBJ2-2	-	CASGPPNTGELFF	TGTGCCAGCGGCCCCCCGAACACCGGGGAGCTGTTTTTT
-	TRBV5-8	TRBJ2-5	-	CASSEIRGGETQYF	TGTGCCAGCAGCGAGATCAGGGGCGGGGAGACCCAGTACTTC
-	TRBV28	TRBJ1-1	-	CASSLTGRNTEAFF	TGTGCCAGCAGTTTAACAGGGAGAAACACTGAAGCTTTCTTT
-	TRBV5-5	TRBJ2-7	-	CASRRDGVYEQYF	TGTGCCAGCAGGAGAGATGGAGTCTACGAGCAGTACTTC
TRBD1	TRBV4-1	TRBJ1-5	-	CASSHGQGEEPSNQPQHF	TGCGCCAGCAGCCACGGACAGGGGGAAGAGCCTAGCAATCAGCCCCAGCATTTT
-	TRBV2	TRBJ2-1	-	CASLRRGLYSYNEQFF	TGTGCCAGCCTTCGCAGGGGCCTCTACTCCTACAATGAGCAGTTCTTC
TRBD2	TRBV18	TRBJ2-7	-	CASSIIAGGPNEQYF	TGTGCCAGCTCAATTATAGCGGGAGGGCCGAACGAGCAGTACTTC
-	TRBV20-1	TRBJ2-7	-	CSAQNYEQYF	TGCAGTGCGCAGAACTACGAGCAGTACTTC
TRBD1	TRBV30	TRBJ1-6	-	CAWSVGGPNSPLHF	TGTGCCTGGAGTGTAGGGGGCCCAAATTCACCCCTCCACTTT
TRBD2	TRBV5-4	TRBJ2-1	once	CASSEEFGTSDNEQFF	TGTGCCAGCAGCGAAGAATTCGGGACTAGCGACAATGAGCAGTTCTTC
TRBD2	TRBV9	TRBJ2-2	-	CASSDSGGNTGELFF	TGTGCCAGCAGCGACAGCGGGGGCAACACCGGGGAGCTGTTTTTT
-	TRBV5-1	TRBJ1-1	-	CASSLVGGLNTEAFF	TGCGCCAGCAGCTTGGTGGGGGGGTTGAACACTGAAGCTTTCTTT
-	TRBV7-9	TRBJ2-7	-	CASSPGLTYEQYF	TGTGCCAGCAGCCCCGGACTAACCTACGAGCAGTACTTC
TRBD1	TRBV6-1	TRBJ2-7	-	CASSGQGYEQYF	TGTGCCAGCAGCGGACAGGGCTACGAGCAGTACTTC
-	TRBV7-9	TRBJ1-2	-	CASRNKTGYGYTF	TGTGCCAGCAGGAACAAGACAGGTTACGGCTACACCTTC
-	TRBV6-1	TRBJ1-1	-	CASSEVGRAFF	TGTGCCAGCAGTGAAGTAGGGAGAGCTTTCTTT
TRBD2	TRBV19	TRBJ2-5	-	CASSTRLAAYQETQYF	TGTGCCAGTAGTACTCGACTAGCGGCTTACCAAGAGACCCAGTACTTC
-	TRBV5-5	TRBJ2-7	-	CASSLNRAGYEQYF	TGTGCCAGCAGCTTGAACAGGGCGGGCTACGAGCAGTACTTC
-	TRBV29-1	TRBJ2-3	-	CSVVELWGEADTQYF	TGCAGCGTTGTGGAACTGTGGGGGGAGGCAGATACGCAGTATTTT
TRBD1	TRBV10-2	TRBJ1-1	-	CALQGPNTEAFF	TGCGCCCTACAGGGGCCGAACACTGAAGCTTTCTTT
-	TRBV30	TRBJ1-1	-	CACIIPGGEAFF	TGTGCCTGTATCATACCGGGAGGAGAAGCTTTCTTT
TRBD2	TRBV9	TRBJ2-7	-	CASSVAGGSAEQYF	TGTGCCAGCAGCGTAGCGGGAGGGAGCGCCGAGCAGTACTTC
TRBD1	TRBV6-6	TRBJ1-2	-	CASSYLTGGDNGYTF	TGTGCCAGCAGTTACTTGACAGGGGGTGACAATGGCTACACCTTC
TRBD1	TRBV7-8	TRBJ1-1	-	CASTNGGRGPFEAFF	TGTGCCAGCACCAATGGGGGCAGGGGGCCCTTTGAAGCTTTCTTT
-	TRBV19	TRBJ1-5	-	CASSITGLVSNQPQHF	TGTGCCAGTAGTATAACAGGTCTCGTAAGCAATCAGCCCCAGCATTTT
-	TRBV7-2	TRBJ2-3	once	CASSPAGATDTQYF	TGTGCCAGCAGCCCGGCTGGGGCCACAGATACGCAGTATTTT
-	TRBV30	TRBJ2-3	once	CAWSTTLEGTDTQYF	TGTGCCTGGAGTACGACTCTAGAGGGCACAGATACGCAGTATTTT
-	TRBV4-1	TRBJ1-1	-	CASSHTGLLDTEAFF	TGCGCCAGCAGCCATACAGGGTTATTGGACACTGAAGCTTTCTTT
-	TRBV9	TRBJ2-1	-	CASTPGVGKNEQFF	TGTGCCAGCACACCGGGAGTAGGGAAGAATGAGCAGTTCTTC
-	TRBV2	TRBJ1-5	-	CASSGLINSNQPQHF	TGTGCCAGCAGTGGGCTGATAAATAGCAATCAGCCCCAGCATTTT
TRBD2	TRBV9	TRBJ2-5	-	CASSVARGGQETQYF	TGTGCCAGCAGCGTAGCTCGGGGAGGGCAAGAGACCCAGTACTTC
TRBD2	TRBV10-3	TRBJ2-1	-	CAISEKMPGTSGNNEQFF	TGTGCCATCAGTGAGAAAATGCCCGGGACTAGCGGGAACAATGAGCAGTTCTTC
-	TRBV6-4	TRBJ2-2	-	CASSDSPSTGELFF	TGTGCCAGCAGTGACTCGCCGAGCACCGGGGAGCTGTTTTTT
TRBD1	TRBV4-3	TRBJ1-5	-	CASSLGQASNQPQHF	TGCGCCAGCAGCCTGGGACAGGCCAGCAATCAGCCCCAGCATTTT
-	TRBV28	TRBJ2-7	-	CASSLRGGDYEQYF	TGTGCCAGCAGTTTACGTGGGGGCGACTACGAGCAGTACTTC
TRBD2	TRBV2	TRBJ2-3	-	CASSGLAGGYRTDTQYF	TGTGCCAGCAGTGGACTAGCGGGAGGGTACCGCACAGATACGCAGTATTTT
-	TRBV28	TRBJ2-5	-	CASSVGTFQETQYF	TGTGCCAGCAGCGTCGGGACATTCCAAGAGACCCAGTACTTC
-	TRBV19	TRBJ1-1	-	CASGPAQAFF	TGTGCCAGTGGGCCGGCACAAGCTTTCTTT
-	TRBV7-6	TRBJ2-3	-	CASSYTDTQYF	TGTGCCAGCAGTTACACAGATACGCAGTATTTT
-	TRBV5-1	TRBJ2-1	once	CASSLAQSPNEQFF	TGCGCCAGCAGCTTGGCCCAGTCCCCAAATGAGCAGTTCTTC
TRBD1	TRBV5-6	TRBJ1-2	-	CASSLDRTGGYYGYTF	TGTGCCAGCAGCTTGGATCGGACAGGGGGTTACTATGGCTACACCTTC